This T cell receptor (beta chain) was profiled in a study of identical twins. Study-wide findings and caveats: Compared with unrelated sharing, twin-shared out-of-frame alpha sequences had more low-probability sequences.

The germline gives CDR1 SGHVS, CDR2 FNYEAQ. Trimming removed 1 base at V and 2 bases at J, with 12 bases between. The CDR3 runs to 16 residues. Healthy Caucasian individuals made up all the donors. A word on this clonotype: Its antigen remains unidentified.

cDNA carried unique molecular identifiers, and a universal primer site was added by template switching. One entry per CDR3 protein, called by TCRdb with MiXCR from the 5' RACE reads. The sample lists around 1.7 million distinct CDR3 sequences, under 35% occurring once. The rearrangement links TRBV7-6 to TRBJ1-5; a weak D match, TRBD1 (5 bases). The sample consisted of cord blood. The sequence was collected from a newborn girl in good health. The CDR3 nucleotides read TGTGCCAGCAGCTTAGGGGGTGGGGGTGGCAATCAGCCCCAGCATTTT. Amino acids: CASSLGGGGGNQPQHF.